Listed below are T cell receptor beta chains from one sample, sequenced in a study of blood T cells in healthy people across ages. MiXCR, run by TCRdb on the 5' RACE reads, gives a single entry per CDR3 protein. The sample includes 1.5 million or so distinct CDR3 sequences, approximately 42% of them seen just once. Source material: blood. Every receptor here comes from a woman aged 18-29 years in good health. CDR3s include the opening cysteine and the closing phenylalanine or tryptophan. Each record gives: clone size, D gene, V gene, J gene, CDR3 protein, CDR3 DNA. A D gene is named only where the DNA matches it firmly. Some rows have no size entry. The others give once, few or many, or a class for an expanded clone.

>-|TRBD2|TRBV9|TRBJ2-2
CASSVFEGASGSPGELFF
TGTGCCAGCAGCGTTTTCGAGGGGGCTAGCGGGAGTCCCGGGGAGCTGTTTTTT
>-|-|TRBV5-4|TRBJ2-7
CASSSFSRDEQYF
TGTGCCAGCAGCTCGTTCAGCAGGGACGAGCAGTACTTC
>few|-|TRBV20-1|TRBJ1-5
CSARLRGANQPQHF
TGCAGTGCTAGGCTCCGGGGGGCTAATCAGCCCCAGCATTTT
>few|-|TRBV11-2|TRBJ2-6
CASSHSRQRGANVLTF
TGTGCCAGCAGCCATTCGCGACAGCGCGGGGCCAACGTCCTGACTTTC
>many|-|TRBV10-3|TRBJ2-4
CAISGGGAKNIQYF
TGTGCCATCAGTGGAGGCGGGGCCAAAAACATTCAGTACTTC
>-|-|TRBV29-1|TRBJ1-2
CSALAGGAHYSYTF
TGCAGCGCCCTAGCCGGGGGCGCTCACTATAGCTACACCTTC
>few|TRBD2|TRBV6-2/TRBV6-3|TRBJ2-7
CASSPRLAIEYNEQYF
TGTGCCAGCAGTCCTCGACTAGCGATTGAATACAATGAGCAGTACTTC
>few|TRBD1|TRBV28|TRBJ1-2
CASSIQGNFYGYTF
TGTGCCAGCAGTATACAGGGGAACTTCTATGGCTACACCTTC
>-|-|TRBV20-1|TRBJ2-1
CSTPGSSVYNEQFF
TGCAGTACCCCGGGATCTAGCGTGTACAATGAGCAGTTCTTC
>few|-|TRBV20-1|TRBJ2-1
CSGLPVYNEQFF
TGCAGTGGGCTCCCCGTCTACAATGAGCAGTTCTTC
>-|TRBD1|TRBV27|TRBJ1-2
CATGQGSYGYTF
TGTGCCACCGGACAGGGGAGCTATGGCTACACCTTC
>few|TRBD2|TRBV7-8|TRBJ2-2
CASSPRILAGPIGELFF
TGTGCCAGCAGCCCCCGGATCCTAGCGGGACCTATCGGGGAGCTGTTTTTT
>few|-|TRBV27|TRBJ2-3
CASSYGRGYTQYF
TGTGCCAGCAGTTATGGTAGGGGTTATACGCAGTATTTT
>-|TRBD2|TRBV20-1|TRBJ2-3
CSAQLAGVSTDTQYF
TGCAGTGCTCAACTAGCGGGAGTTTCCACAGATACGCAGTATTTT
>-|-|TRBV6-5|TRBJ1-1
CASSYGRPHTEAFF
TGTGCCAGCAGTTACGGGCGACCCCACACTGAAGCTTTCTTT
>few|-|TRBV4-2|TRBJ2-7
CASSQGDGRGSYEQYF
TGTGCCAGCAGCCAAGGAGATGGCAGGGGTTCCTACGAGCAGTACTTC
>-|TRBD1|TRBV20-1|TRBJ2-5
CSAPDRVKETQYF
TGCAGTGCTCCGGACAGGGTTAAGGAGACCCAGTACTTC
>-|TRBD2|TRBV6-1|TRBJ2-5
CASIKGGGFQETQYF
TGTGCCAGCATAAAAGGCGGGGGGTTCCAAGAGACCCAGTACTTC
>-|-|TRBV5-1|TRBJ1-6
CASSLASPGGNSPLHF
TGCGCCAGCAGCTTGGCCTCTCCGGGTGGTAATTCACCCCTCCACTTT
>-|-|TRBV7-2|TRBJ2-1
CASSLSPGALEQFF
TGTGCCAGCAGCTTAAGTCCAGGGGCCCTTGAGCAGTTCTTC
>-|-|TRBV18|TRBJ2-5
CASSPARSYNEQYF
TGTGCCAGCTCACCAGCCCGGTCCTACAATGAGCAGTACTTC
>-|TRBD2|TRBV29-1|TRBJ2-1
CSVKRVSGRGEQFF
TGCAGCGTGAAGAGGGTTAGCGGGAGGGGGGAGCAGTTCTTC
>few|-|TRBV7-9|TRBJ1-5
CASSAGTHLNQPQHF
TGTGCCAGCAGCGCCGGGACTCACCTCAATCAGCCCCAGCATTTT
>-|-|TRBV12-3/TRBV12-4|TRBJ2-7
CASSFVGTANEQYF
TGTGCCAGCAGTTTCGTCGGGACCGCCAATGAGCAGTACTTC
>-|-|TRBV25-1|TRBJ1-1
CASSEYTGLENTEAFF
TGTGCCAGCAGTGAATATACCGGGTTGGAGAACACTGAAGCTTTCTTT
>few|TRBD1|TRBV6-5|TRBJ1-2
CASSGTGIITYGYTF
TGTGCCAGCAGCGGGACAGGGATAATTACTTATGGCTACACCTTC
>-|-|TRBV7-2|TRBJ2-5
CASSPTWAGEQYF
TGTGCCAGCAGCCCCACTTGGGCAGGGGAGCAGTACTTC
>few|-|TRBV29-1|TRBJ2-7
CSVIGAASYEQYF
TGCAGCGTTATAGGCGCAGCTTCCTACGAGCAGTACTTC
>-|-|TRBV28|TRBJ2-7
CASKGGGPYEQYF
TGTGCCAGCAAAGGGGGAGGGCCGTACGAGCAGTACTTC
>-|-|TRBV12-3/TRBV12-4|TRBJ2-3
CASTPGGDTQYF
TGTGCCAGCACCCCTGGAGGCGATACGCAGTATTTT
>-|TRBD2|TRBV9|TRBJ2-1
CASSVEARTSSYNEQFF
TGTGCCAGCAGCGTAGAGGCCCGGACTAGCAGTTACAATGAGCAGTTCTTC
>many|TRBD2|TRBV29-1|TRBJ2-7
CSVEVWRGRKYEQYF
TGCAGCGTTGAAGTATGGCGCGGGAGGAAATACGAGCAGTACTTC
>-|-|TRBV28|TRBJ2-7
CASSYILTPLGNEQYF
TGTGCCAGCAGTTATATCTTGACTCCTCTGGGCAATGAGCAGTACTTC
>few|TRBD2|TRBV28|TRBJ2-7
CASSRTRGNYEQYF
TGTGCCAGCAGTAGGACTAGGGGAAACTACGAGCAGTACTTC
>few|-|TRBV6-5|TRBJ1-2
CASSHLDYTF
TGTGCCAGCAGTCACCTTGACTACACCTTC
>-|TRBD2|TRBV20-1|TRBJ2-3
CSAEAGGSTDTQYF
TGCAGTGCAGAAGCGGGGGGGTCCACAGATACGCAGTATTTT
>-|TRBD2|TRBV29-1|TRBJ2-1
CSVESGGGFNEQFF
TGCAGCGTTGAATCCGGGGGGGGTTTCAATGAGCAGTTCTTC
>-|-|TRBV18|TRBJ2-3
CASSLGAEDTQYF
TGTGCCAGCTCACTCGGCGCTGAGGATACGCAGTATTTT
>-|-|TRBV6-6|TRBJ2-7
CASSPTTSSYEQYF
TGTGCCAGCAGTCCGACGACTAGCTCCTACGAGCAGTACTTC
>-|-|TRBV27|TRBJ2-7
CASRPTGLSSYEQYF
TGTGCCAGCAGACCCACAGGTCTGAGCTCCTACGAGCAGTACTTC
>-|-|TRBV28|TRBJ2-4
CATEALAKNIQYF
TGTGCCACCGAAGCGTTAGCCAAAAACATTCAGTACTTC